This entry is about one TCR beta chain. Its antigen is not known. Trimming took 4 bases from V and 8 from J, leaving 9 bases between them. CDR1 and CDR2 from the germline V gene are MGHDK and SYGVNS. CDR3 size: 13 residues. This sample is part of a study of beta chain features in type 1 diabetes. Regarding the study as a whole: Within each of all four CD4+ subsets, Type 1 diabetes patients had TCRB CDR3s that were moderately but significantly shorter. Type 1 diabetes patients showed fewer insertions and more deletions at VDJ junctions.

Reverse transcription of all isolated RNA meant that expressed TCRB transcripts were sequenced. Sequenced by immunoSEQ multiplex PCR; TCRdb stores in-frame clones only, minus some. This table has approximately 170,000 clones, about 63% appearing once. Sorting with CD45RO/CCR7/CD25/CD127/CD95/CD27 yielded naive, central memory, regulatory and stem-like memory CD4+ cells. The J gene is TRBJ1-6, the V gene TRBV25-1; D gene ambiguous. Sample: naive CD4+ T cells from blood. The receptor was derived from a man younger than 40 with type 1 diabetes. Here the CDR3 reads CASSVSEDSPLHF. The CDR3 DNA follows: TGTGCCAGCAGTGTGTCTGAAGATTCACCCCTCCACTTT. Complete variable domain (other parts from reference TRBV25-1 and TRBJ1-6): EADIYQTPRYLVIGTGKKITLECSQTMGHDKMYWYQQDPGMELHLIHYSYGVNSTEKGDLSSESTVSRIRTEHFPLTLESARPSHTSQYLCASSVSEDSPLHFGNGTRLTVT.